Presented here are 20 T cell receptor beta chains from one specimen sequenced in a study of control samples from healthy donors and cancer patients. The assay was immunoSEQ multiplex PCR, and TCRdb's table has in-frame clones only and misses some. The sample yields some 150,000 clones, around 96% seen once. Material: blood. These TCRs come from a woman in her thirties in good health.

This rearrangement joins TRBV19 to TRBJ2-1; 13 bases are shared with TRBD2. J was trimmed by 0 bases and V by 0 bases; bases with no gene match: 8. The CDR3 extends over 20 amino acids. From germline, CDR1 is LNHDA and CDR2 SQIVND (reference sequence). CDR3: CASSIDLGLAGPSSYNEQFF. In DNA form, the CDR3 reads TGTGCCAGTAGTATAGATCTGGGACTAGCGGGGCCGAGCTCCTACAATGAGCAGTTCTTC. Supplemented by reference TRBV19 and TRBJ2-1, the full variable domain reads DGGITQSPKYLFRKEGQNVTLSCEQNLNHDAMYWYRQDPGQGLRLIYYSQIVNDFQKGDIAEGYSVSREKKESFPLTVTSAQKNPTAFYLCASSIDLGLAGPSSYNEQFFGPGTRLTVL.

V and J are TRBV5-1 and TRBJ1-4, with TRBD1 matching 9 bases. Trimming at V came to 5 bases and at J to 7 bases, leaving 6 bases not matched to a gene. In germline, CDR1 is SGHRS, CDR2 YFSETQ. The CDR3 runs 14 residues. The CDR3 nucleotides read TGCGCCAGCAGGGCCGGGACAGGGAGTGAAAAACTGTTTTTT. Translation: CASRAGTGSEKLFF.

The genes are TRBV3-1 (or the pseudogene TRBV3-2) and TRBJ2-5; a possible D gene is TRBD2 (5 bases). The germline V and J ends were trimmed by 2 bases and 2 bases, with 15 bases remaining between them. The germline V gene encodes CDR1 LGHDT and CDR2 YNNKEL (reference sequence). The CDR3 length is 16 residues. Written as DNA, the CDR3 is TGTGCCAGCAGCCAAAGAGTGGCTAGCAGACAAGAGACCCAGTACTTC. It encodes CASSQRVASRQETQYF.

In its sample, this clone was seen once. V usage is TRBV29-1 and J usage is TRBJ1-1; D is perhaps TRBD1 (5 bases). The germline gives CDR1 SQVTM, CDR2 ANQGSEA. V was shortened by 6 bases and J by 6 bases, with 20 bases between the two germline ends. The CDR3 is made up of 14 amino acids. The CDR3 sequence is CSVADQPRVPEAFF. CDR3 bases: TGCAGCGTCGCCGACCAACCCAGGGTTCCTGAAGCTTTCTTT.

The chain is built from TRBV30 and TRBJ2-7; either TRBD1 or TRBD2 may fit D (5 bases each). The CDR3 extends over 17 amino acids. Per germline, CDR1 GTSNPN and CDR2 SVGIG (reference sequence). The V and J ends lost 0 bases and 5 bases respectively, with 23 bases between them. The CDR3 here is CAWSVVLVGGNRHEQYF. The CDR3 coding sequence is TGTGCCTGGAGTGTAGTTTTGGTTGGGGGAAACCGCCACGAGCAGTACTTC.

V is TRBV27 and J is TRBJ1-3; D not certain. V lost 5 bases and J 2 bases, leaving 16 bases between the germline ends. The CDR3 length is 16 residues. The germline gives CDR1 MNHEY, CDR2 SMNVEV (reference sequence). CDR3 residues: CASSPVLTRPGNTIYF. The CDR3 region has the DNA TGTGCCAGCAGTCCGGTACTGACACGGCCTGGAAACACCATATATTTT.

The table lists this clone with a count of one. This chain uses TRBV14 with TRBJ2-7; 8 bases fit TRBD1. With V trimmed by 1 base and J by 3 bases, 5 bases remained unmatched. CDR3 size: 15 residues. Germline V gives CDR1 SGHDN, CDR2 FVKESK. CDR3 in DNA: TGTGCCAGCAGCCAAGGGAACGACAGGGGCTACGAGCAGTACTTC. Amino acid sequence: CASSQGNDRGYEQYF.

The chain employs TRBV19 and TRBJ2-2; D not certain. Germline-derived CDR1 and CDR2 are LNHDA and SQIVND (reference sequence). The length of the CDR3 is 14 residues. Trimming took off 7 bases at V and 1 base at J, with 10 bases between the two ends. CDR3 in amino acids: CASKKHKNTGELFF. The CDR3 region has the DNA TGTGCCAGTAAGAAACACAAGAACACCGGGGAGCTGTTTTTT.

The gene calls are TRBV6-5 and TRBJ2-1, with D unresolved. This CDR3 is built from 11 residues. Trimming left V 7 bases short and J 4 bases short, with 5 bases between. Per germline, CDR1 MNHEY and CDR2 SVGAGI. The CDR3 sequence: CASTQYNEQFF. Here the CDR3 DNA reads TGTGCCAGCACCCAATACAATGAGCAGTTCTTC.

In this sample, this clone turned up once. The chain uses TRBV27 and TRBJ2-7; a weak D match, TRBD1 (6 bases). The germline gives CDR1 MNHEY, CDR2 SMNVEV (reference sequence). Trimming removed 5 bases from V and 2 bases from J, with 13 bases in between. This CDR3 comprises 14 residues. DNA of the CDR3: TGTGCCAGCAGTCCGACAGGTAGCCCCTACGAGCAGTACTTC. This encodes CASSPTGSPYEQYF.

The rearrangement uses TRBV3-1 (or the pseudogene TRBV3-2) and TRBJ1-5; unclear D gene. The germline V and J ends were trimmed by 3 bases and 1 base, with 10 bases remaining between them. Per the germline V gene, CDR1 is LGHDT and CDR2 is YNNKEL (reference sequence). The CDR3 is 15 residues long. The CDR3 region has the DNA TGTGCCAGCAGCCACGACGGGAGCAGCAATCAGCCCCAGCATTTT. Translated: CASSHDGSSNQPQHF.

In DNA form, the CDR3 reads TGTGCCAGTAGTCTGGATTTGAACACTGAAGCTTTCTTT. Its protein is CASSLDLNTEAFF. The chain is built from TRBV19 and TRBJ1-1, with D unclear. V lost 5 bases and J 0 bases, leaving 7 bases between the germline ends. Germline assignment: CDR1 LNHDA and CDR2 SQIVND (reference sequence). This CDR3 spans 13 amino acids.

The chain uses TRBV10-3 and TRBJ1-2, with 7 bases that match TRBD1. V trimming: 3 bases; J trimming: 5 bases; junction bases outside the gene matches: 6. CDR3 length: 14 amino acids. Per germline, CDR1 ENHRY and CDR2 SYGVKD. CDR3: CAISDQGVRYGYTF. In DNA, the CDR3 is TGTGCCATCAGTGATCAGGGGGTTAGGTATGGCTACACCTTC.

The J gene is TRBJ1-4, the V gene TRBV7-2; 8 bases are a match to TRBD1. The CDR3 covers 13 residues. Germline CDR1 is SGHTA and CDR2 is FQGNSA. Unmatched junction bases numbered 11, after V lost 5 bases and J lost 15 bases. For the CDR3, the DNA is TGTGCCAGCAGCCGACCTCAGGGGGCAAGGGTGTTTTTT. Translating it yields CASSRPQGARVFF.

The CDR3 region is CASSYLGRNNEQFF. The CDR3, as DNA: TGTGCCAGCAGTTACTTAGGACGGAACAATGAGCAGTTCTTC. J is TRBJ2-1 and V is TRBV6-6; D gene ambiguous. The germline gives CDR1 MNHNY, CDR2 SVGAGI (reference sequence). This CDR3 has 14 residues. With 1 base removed from V and 5 bases from J, the gap between germline ends came to 9 bases.

The chain combines TRBV27 with TRBJ2-3; TRBD2 matches at 10 bases. After removal of 4 bases from V and 2 bases from J, the junction contained 12 bases not matched to a gene. CDR1 and CDR2 (germline): MNHEY, SMNVEV (reference sequence). This CDR3 contains 18 residues. The CDR3 sequence is CASSSSGRGPGSTDTQYF. DNA for the CDR3: TGTGCCAGCAGTTCTAGCGGGAGAGGCCCCGGCTCCACAGATACGCAGTATTTT.

V gene TRBV6-5 combines with J gene TRBJ1-1; 10 bases line up with TRBD1. The V gene's germline CDR1 is MNHEY and CDR2 SVGAGI. After removal of 7 bases from V and 1 base from J, the junction contained 6 bases not matched to a gene. The CDR3 is made up of 15 amino acids. CDR3 DNA: TGTGCCAGCATGGACAGGGGGAAGAAGAACACTGAAGCTTTCTTT. Translating it yields CASMDRGKKNTEAFF.

This chain joins TRBV6-1 and TRBJ2-2; 11 bases align to TRBD2. Losses at the gene ends were 0 bases for V and 4 bases for J; bases not matched to a gene: 4. Per the germline V gene, CDR1 is MNHNS and CDR2 is SASEGT. The CDR3 runs 17 residues. This chain's CDR3 is CASSEARLAGRTGELFF. DNA of the CDR3: TGTGCCAGCAGTGAAGCTCGACTAGCGGGGCGCACCGGGGAGCTGTTTTTT.

The chain combines TRBV12-5 with TRBJ2-1; 7 positions agree with TRBD1. This CDR3 is 14 amino acids long. Germline CDR1 LGHNT, CDR2 FRNRAP. Unmatched junction bases numbered 4, after V lost 6 bases and J lost 2 bases. The CDR3 loop is CASGYQGAYNEQFF. DNA for the CDR3: TGTGCTAGTGGCTACCAGGGGGCCTACAATGAGCAGTTCTTC.

There are a few counts of this clone. The V gene is TRBV18, the J gene TRBJ1-3; 9 bases agree with TRBD1. The CDR3 totals 16 residues. With V trimmed by 3 bases and J by 2 bases, 5 bases remained unmatched. The germline CDR1 and CDR2 sequences are KGHSH and LQKENI. This CDR3 is CASSPLTGGTGNTIYF. In DNA form, the CDR3 reads TGTGCCAGCTCACCGCTTACAGGGGGCACTGGAAACACCATATATTTT.